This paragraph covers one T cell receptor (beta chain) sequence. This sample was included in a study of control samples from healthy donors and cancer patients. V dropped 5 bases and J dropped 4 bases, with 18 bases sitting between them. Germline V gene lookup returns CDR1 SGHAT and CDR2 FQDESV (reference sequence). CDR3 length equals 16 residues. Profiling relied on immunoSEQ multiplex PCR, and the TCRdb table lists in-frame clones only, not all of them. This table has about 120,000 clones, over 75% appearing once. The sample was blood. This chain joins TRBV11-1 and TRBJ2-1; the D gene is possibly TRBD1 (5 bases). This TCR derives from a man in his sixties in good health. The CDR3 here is CASSTSQGRTYNEQFF. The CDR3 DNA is TGTGCCAGCAGCACGTCCCAGGGAAGAACATACAATGAGCAGTTCTTC.